The entry below gives a single T cell receptor beta chain sequence along with its context. As yet, its antigen is unknown. Repertoires were generated with immunoSEQ multiplex PCR, while TCRdb's copy carries only in-frame clones and drops some. The sample records some 79,000 clones, around three quarters being singletons. CDR3 length: 11 amino acids. Trimming removed 2 bases at V and 3 bases at J, with 4 bases between. Germline V gene sequence: CDR1 GTSNPN, CDR2 SVGIG (reference sequence). This specimen comes from a study of T cell responses to AZD1222 COVID-19 vaccine. Overall study findings and caveats: Increases in Spike-specific TCR breadth and depth were seen after two AZD1222 doses. Donors, mostly white British, included more females; clonal diversity was possibly underestimated. Sampled repertoires all dated from after the peak T cell response.

Second-dose intervals of approximately 4 or approximately 12 weeks were pooled. The chain uses TRBV30 and TRBJ1-1, with D unresolved. The sample here was peripheral blood, taken 28 days after the second AZD1222 dose. The sequence was collected from an adult who received the AZD1222 COVID-19 vaccine. This chain's CDR3 is CAWSMDTEAFF. The CDR3 DNA sequence: TGTGCCTGGAGTATGGACACTGAAGCTTTCTTT. Filled out from reference TRBV30 and TRBJ1-1, the complete variable domain reads SQTIHQWPATLVQPVGSPLSLECTVEGTSNPNLYWYRQAAGRGLQLLFYSVGIGQISSEVPQNLSASRPQDRQFILSSKKLLLSDSGFYLCAWSMDTEAFFGQGTRLTVV.